What follows are 8 T cell receptor beta chains derived from one specimen sequenced in a study of blood T cell repertoires in COVID-19. Sequencing was performed with immunoSEQ multiplex PCR; in TCRdb, only in-frame clones are kept and a portion is missing. The sample has under 200,000 clones, approximately 87% seen once. Sequenced: peripheral blood. The receptors were sampled from a man aged 35-49 years with active or convalescent COVID-19.

The chain combines TRBV27 with TRBJ1-4, with D perhaps matching TRBD1 (6 bases). This CDR3 spans 15 amino acids. CDR1 is MNHEY, CDR2 SMNVEV, per germline (reference sequence). Trimming took off 2 bases at V and 8 bases at J, with 15 bases between the two ends. In DNA, the CDR3 is TGTGCCAGCAGTTTAATGCGGGGGCGAGAAGAAAAACTGTTTTTT. Translation: CASSLMRGREEKLFF.

The CDR3 DNA reads TGCAGCGTTGATGAGGGCAAGAACACTGAAGCTTTCTTT. Protein product: CSVDEGKNTEAFF. The V and J genes are TRBV29-1 and TRBJ1-1; D not certain. Germline V gene lookup returns CDR1 SQVTM and CDR2 ANQGSEA. Trimming took off 3 bases at V and 1 base at J, with 9 bases between the two ends. CDR3 length equals 13 residues.

The chain employs TRBV6-1 and TRBJ1-4; D uncertain. Per germline, CDR1 MNHNS and CDR2 SASEGT. Deletions cut 3 bases from V and 7 bases from J, with 12 bases between. The CDR3 totals 14 residues. The CDR3 is CASSEQAEGEKLFF. As DNA, the CDR3 is TGTGCCAGCAGTGAGCAGGCGGAGGGTGAAAAACTGTTTTTT.

This clone was seen once. The chain employs TRBV14 and TRBJ2-1; D is unclear. The V gene lost 4 bases and the J gene lost 7 bases, with 5 bases spanning the gap. Per the germline V gene, CDR1 is SGHDN and CDR2 is FVKESK. This CDR3 is 11 amino acids long. The CDR3 spells CASSLLNEQFF. Here the CDR3 DNA reads TGTGCCAGCAGCCTATTAAATGAGCAGTTCTTC.

The chain employs TRBV6-1 and TRBJ2-2; 8 positions match TRBD1. There are 16 residues in the CDR3. Germline V gene sequence: CDR1 MNHNS, CDR2 SASEGT. Germline trimming cut 4 bases from V and 0 bases from J; bases unmatched to any gene: 4. In DNA, the CDR3 is TGTGCCAGCAGTGGACAGGGGCCCTCGAACACCGGGGAGCTGTTTTTT. Its protein is CASSGQGPSNTGELFF.

This sequence joins TRBV6-5 and TRBJ2-1; possibly TRBD2 for D (5 bases). CDR1 and CDR2 from the germline V gene are MNHEY and SVGAGI. The CDR3 is 15 residues long. V gave up 2 bases and J gave up 1 base, with 9 bases separating them. The CDR3 region has the DNA TGTGCCAGCAGTTACCTCGGGGTATCCTACAATGAGCAGTTCTTC. It encodes CASSYLGVSYNEQFF.

The chain uses TRBV7-2 and TRBJ2-3, with 7 bases aligning to TRBD1. Germline values: CDR1 SGHTA, CDR2 FQGNSA. The junction had 10 bases not matched to a gene; V was cut back by 3 bases and J by 1 base. This CDR3 has 17 amino acids. The CDR3 DNA follows: TGTGCCAGCAGCTTCCATGACAGGGCCCGTGGCACAGATACGCAGTATTTT. Translating it yields CASSFHDRARGTDTQYF. Filled out from reference TRBV7-2 and TRBJ2-3, the complete variable domain reads GAGVSQSPSNKVTEKGKDVELRCDPISGHTALYWYRQSLGQGLEFLIYFQGNSAPDKSGLPSDRFSAERTGGSVSTLTIQRTQQEDSAVYLCASSFHDRARGTDTQYFGPGTRLTVL.

The chain couples TRBV7-8 to TRBJ2-2; maybe TRBD2 (6 bases). Per germline, CDR1 SGHVS and CDR2 FQNEAQ. The CDR3 contains 15 residues. The V and J ends lost 0 bases and 8 bases respectively, with 13 bases between them. CDR3 sequence (DNA): TGTGCCAGCAGCTTAGCTCTTCGCGGGGTTGGGGAGCTGTTTTTT. Protein product: CASSLALRGVGELFF. Together with reference TRBV7-8 and TRBJ2-2, the CDR3 gives the full variable domain: GAGVSQSPRYKVAKRGQDVALRCDPISGHVSLFWYQQALGQGPEFLTYFQNEAQLDKSGLPSDRFFAERPEGSVSTLKIQRTQQEDSAVYLCASSLALRGVGELFFGEGSRLTVL.